These T cell receptor beta chains were read from a single sample in a study of blood T cell repertoires in COVID-19. Clones were read by immunoSEQ multiplex PCR, and TCRdb kept only the in-frame ones, dropping some. The repertoire holds roughly 87,000 clones, with roughly 84% as singletons. The sample taken for sequencing was peripheral blood. Receptor source: a woman of 80 years or more with COVID-19, enrolled during active disease. Each CDR3 is given with its conserved first and last residue. The order of the fields is CDR3 protein, CDR3 DNA, V gene, clone size, D gene, J gene. D genes are given only for firm matches. Size tells how often a clone was seen (once, few, many) or the class of an expanded clone, and some rows leave it out.

CDR3: CASSLAQGAASLYGYTF
DNA: TGTGCCAGCAGCTTAGCGCAGGGGGCGGCCTCTTTATATGGCTACACCTTC
V: TRBV11-2
size: NA
D: TRBD1
J: TRBJ1-2

CDR3: CASSRGGNGELFF
DNA: TGTGCCAGTTCACGGGGGGGGAACGGGGAGCTGTTTTTT
V: TRBV12-3/TRBV12-4
size: once
D: TRBD2
J: TRBJ2-2

CDR3: CASSFGGLYEQYF
DNA: TGTGCCAGCAGTTTTGGAGGGTTATACGAGCAGTACTTC
V: TRBV12-3/TRBV12-4
size: NA
D: NA
J: TRBJ2-7

CDR3: CASSSVNNQPQHF
DNA: TGTGCCAGCAGCTCGGTGAACAATCAGCCCCAGCATTTT
V: TRBV12-1
size: NA
D: NA
J: TRBJ1-5

CDR3: CASSLTGGYEQFF
DNA: TGTGCCAGCAGTTTAACAGGGGGCTATGAGCAGTTCTTC
V: TRBV27
size: NA
D: TRBD1
J: TRBJ2-1

CDR3: CASSPRGQANVLTF
DNA: TGTGCCAGCAGCCCGAGAGGTCAGGCCAACGTCCTGACTTTC
V: TRBV27
size: NA
D: NA
J: TRBJ2-6

CDR3: CASSQTRAAYEQYF
DNA: TGTGCCAGCAGCCAAACTAGGGCGGCCTACGAGCAGTACTTC
V: TRBV3-1/TRBV3-2
size: NA
D: NA
J: TRBJ2-7

CDR3: CASSPGSSSGNTIYF
DNA: TGTGCCAGCTCACCGGGCAGTTCCTCTGGAAACACCATATATTTT
V: TRBV18
size: NA
D: NA
J: TRBJ1-3

CDR3: CASSYSLLINSPLHF
DNA: TGTGCCAGCAGTTACTCCTTACTGATTAATTCACCCCTCCACTTT
V: TRBV6-5
size: NA
D: NA
J: TRBJ1-6

CDR3: CATSRETGMNTEAFF
DNA: TGTGCCACCAGCAGGGAAACAGGTATGAACACTGAAGCTTTCTTT
V: TRBV15
size: NA
D: NA
J: TRBJ1-1

CDR3: CASSSWGATQYF
DNA: TGTGCCAGCAGCTCCTGGGGAGCGACCCAGTACTTC
V: TRBV3-1/TRBV3-2
size: NA
D: NA
J: TRBJ2-5

CDR3: CASKKGTGTSFF
DNA: TGTGCCAGCAAAAAAGGGACAGGGACGTCTTTCTTT
V: TRBV6-5
size: NA
D: TRBD1
J: TRBJ1-1

CDR3: CASSLGRGYEQYF
DNA: TGTGCCAGCAGTTTGGGACGGGGGTACGAGCAGTACTTC
V: TRBV2
size: NA
D: NA
J: TRBJ2-7

CDR3: CASKGTGGFDSPLHF
DNA: TGTGCCAGTAAAGGGACAGGGGGCTTCGATTCACCCCTCCACTTT
V: TRBV19
size: NA
D: TRBD1
J: TRBJ1-6

CDR3: CASSIFSGGEEKLFF
DNA: TGTGCCAGTAGTATATTTTCGGGGGGTGAAGAAAAACTGTTTTTT
V: TRBV19
size: NA
D: NA
J: TRBJ1-4

CDR3: CASSLNSGRVHTGELFF
DNA: TGTGCCAGCAGTTTAAATAGCGGGAGGGTACACACCGGGGAGCTGTTTTTT
V: TRBV27
size: NA
D: TRBD2
J: TRBJ2-2

CDR3: CASSFGGWTEAFF
DNA: TGTGCCAGCAGTTTTGGGGGGTGGACTGAAGCTTTCTTT
V: TRBV28
size: NA
D: NA
J: TRBJ1-1

CDR3: CASREAGSYNEQFF
DNA: TGTGCCAGCCGGGAAGCGGGTTCCTACAATGAGCAGTTCTTC
V: TRBV3-1/TRBV3-2
size: NA
D: NA
J: TRBJ2-1

CDR3: CASSLTGGLHEQYF
DNA: TGTGCCAGCAGCTTAACGGGGGGATTACACGAGCAGTACTTC
V: TRBV7-2
size: NA
D: TRBD2
J: TRBJ2-7

CDR3: CASSLLEGSGYTF
DNA: TGTGCCAGCAGCCTACTTGAGGGTTCTGGCTACACCTTC
V: TRBV3-1/TRBV3-2
size: NA
D: NA
J: TRBJ1-2

CDR3: CAISWDSNGYTF
DNA: TGTGCCATCAGTTGGGACTCGAATGGCTACACCTTC
V: TRBV10-3
size: NA
D: NA
J: TRBJ1-2

CDR3: CASTEATAPNTGELFF
DNA: TGTGCCAGCACCGAAGCCACAGCCCCGAACACCGGGGAGCTGTTTTTT
V: TRBV6-1
size: NA
D: NA
J: TRBJ2-2

CDR3: CANPVRISNQPQHF
DNA: TGTGCCAACCCCGTGAGGATAAGCAATCAGCCCCAGCATTTT
V: TRBV2
size: NA
D: NA
J: TRBJ1-5

CDR3: CASSLEAAHYGYTF
DNA: TGTGCCAGCAGCTTAGAGGCGGCCCACTATGGCTACACCTTC
V: TRBV7-9
size: NA
D: NA
J: TRBJ1-2

CDR3: CASSLTDRPPYGYTF
DNA: TGTGCCAGCAGCTTAACGGACAGGCCCCCCTATGGCTACACCTTC
V: TRBV2
size: NA
D: TRBD1
J: TRBJ1-2

CDR3: CASSQLAVPQETQYF
DNA: TGTGCCAGCAGCCAACTCGCGGTACCCCAAGAGACCCAGTACTTC
V: TRBV11-1
size: NA
D: NA
J: TRBJ2-5

CDR3: CASTPRVTSGGRGDGYTF
DNA: TGTGCCAGCACCCCCAGAGTCACTTCCGGGGGGCGAGGTGATGGCTACACCTTC
V: TRBV9
size: NA
D: NA
J: TRBJ1-2

CDR3: CATSRARSEKLFF
DNA: TGTGCCACCAGCAGAGCTAGGAGTGAAAAACTGTTTTTT
V: TRBV15
size: NA
D: NA
J: TRBJ1-4

CDR3: CASSLSSGAITDTQYF
DNA: TGTGCCAGCAGCTTGTCTAGCGGGGCGATCACAGATACGCAGTATTTT
V: TRBV5-5
size: NA
D: TRBD2
J: TRBJ2-3

CDR3: CASSPGAGFATQYF
DNA: TGTGCCAGCTCTCCGGGAGCAGGGTTTGCAACCCAGTACTTC
V: TRBV18
size: NA
D: NA
J: TRBJ2-5

CDR3: CAWHRGRGETQYF
DNA: TGTGCCTGGCACAGGGGGAGGGGGGAGACCCAGTACTTC
V: TRBV30
size: NA
D: NA
J: TRBJ2-5

CDR3: CSVEEAQGKSYEQYF
DNA: TGCAGCGTTGAAGAGGCACAGGGGAAGTCTTACGAGCAGTACTTC
V: TRBV29-1
size: NA
D: TRBD1
J: TRBJ2-7

CDR3: CASSARQGKTTDTQYF
DNA: TGTGCCAGCAGCGCTCGACAGGGGAAGACGACAGATACGCAGTATTTT
V: TRBV7-2
size: NA
D: TRBD1
J: TRBJ2-3

CDR3: CASSPGFGGNQPQHF
DNA: TGCGCCAGCAGCCCGGGCTTCGGGGGCAATCAGCCCCAGCATTTT
V: TRBV5-1
size: NA
D: NA
J: TRBJ1-5

CDR3: CASSPLEGGTEAFF
DNA: TGTGCCAGCTCACCTCTCGAGGGTGGCACTGAAGCTTTCTTT
V: TRBV18
size: once
D: NA
J: TRBJ1-1

CDR3: CAIKAGTPMNTEAFF
DNA: TGTGCCATCAAGGCGGGGACCCCTATGAACACTGAAGCTTTCTTT
V: TRBV10-3
size: NA
D: NA
J: TRBJ1-1

CDR3: CASSIEREGYDTQYF
DNA: TGTGCCAGTAGTATAGAGCGGGAGGGCTATGATACGCAGTATTTT
V: TRBV19
size: NA
D: TRBD2
J: TRBJ2-3

CDR3: CASSLHRTSGGNEQFF
DNA: TGTGCCAGCAGCCTACATCGAACTAGCGGGGGCAATGAGCAGTTCTTC
V: TRBV9
size: once
D: TRBD2
J: TRBJ2-1

CDR3: CASSLDLSGDTGELFF
DNA: TGTGCCAGCAGCTTAGATTTGAGCGGTGATACCGGGGAGCTGTTTTTT
V: TRBV7-2
size: NA
D: NA
J: TRBJ2-2

CDR3: CATAGGSGRALLTQYF
DNA: TGTGCCACCGCAGGGGGGAGCGGGAGGGCCCTCCTGACCCAGTACTTC
V: TRBV19
size: few
D: TRBD2
J: TRBJ2-5

CDR3: CASADRGRIYGYTF
DNA: TGTGCCAGCGCAGACAGGGGGCGAATCTATGGCTACACCTTC
V: TRBV7-9
size: NA
D: TRBD1
J: TRBJ1-2

CDR3: CASSPWTVSGNTIYF
DNA: TGTGCCAGCAGCCCCTGGACAGTCTCTGGAAACACCATATATTTT
V: TRBV6-5
size: NA
D: NA
J: TRBJ1-3

CDR3: CATSIDGDYGYTF
DNA: TGTGCCACCAGCATAGACGGGGACTATGGCTACACCTTC
V: TRBV15
size: NA
D: NA
J: TRBJ1-2

CDR3: CASSLRQGALANYGYTF
DNA: TGTGCCAGCAGTTTGCGGCAGGGGGCCTTAGCTAACTATGGCTACACCTTC
V: TRBV28
size: NA
D: TRBD1
J: TRBJ1-2

CDR3: CASSYLLTSGETQYF
DNA: TGTGCCAGCAGTTACCTGTTGACTAGCGGAGAGACCCAGTACTTC
V: TRBV6-6
size: NA
D: TRBD2
J: TRBJ2-5

CDR3: CASRKGAAATNEKLFF
DNA: TGTGCCAGTAGGAAAGGCGCCGCGGCAACTAATGAAAAACTGTTTTTT
V: TRBV19
size: NA
D: NA
J: TRBJ1-4

CDR3: CASSSFSDRVNTEAFF
DNA: TGTGCCAGCAGCTCCTTCTCAGACAGGGTGAACACTGAAGCTTTCTTT
V: TRBV5-6
size: NA
D: TRBD1
J: TRBJ1-1

CDR3: CASSLSGQGLWETQYF
DNA: TGTGCCAGCAGCCTATCGGGACAGGGGCTGTGGGAGACCCAGTACTTC
V: TRBV7-3
size: NA
D: TRBD1
J: TRBJ2-5

CDR3: CASSVSYEQYF
DNA: TGTGCCAGCAGTGTTTCTTACGAGCAGTACTTC
V: TRBV2
size: NA
D: NA
J: TRBJ2-7

CDR3: CAWSVSAGGETQYF
DNA: TGTGCCTGGAGTGTATCGGCAGGGGGTGAGACCCAGTACTTC
V: TRBV30
size: NA
D: TRBD1
J: TRBJ2-5

CDR3: CASSYHQGNTEAFF
DNA: TGTGCCAGCTCATACCATCAGGGGAACACTGAAGCTTTCTTT
V: TRBV18
size: NA
D: NA
J: TRBJ1-1